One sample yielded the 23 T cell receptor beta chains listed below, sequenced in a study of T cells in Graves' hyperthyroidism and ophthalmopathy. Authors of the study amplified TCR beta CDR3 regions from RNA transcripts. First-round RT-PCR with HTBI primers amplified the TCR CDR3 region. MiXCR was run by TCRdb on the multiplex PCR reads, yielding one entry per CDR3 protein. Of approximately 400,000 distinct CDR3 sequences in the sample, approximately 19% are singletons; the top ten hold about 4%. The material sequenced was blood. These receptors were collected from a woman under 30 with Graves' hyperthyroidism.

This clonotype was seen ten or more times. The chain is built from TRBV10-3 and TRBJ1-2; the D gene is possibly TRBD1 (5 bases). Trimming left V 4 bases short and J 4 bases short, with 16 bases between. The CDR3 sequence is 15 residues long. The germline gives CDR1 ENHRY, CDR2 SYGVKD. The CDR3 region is CAISVSEGLVYGYTF. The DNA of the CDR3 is TGTGCCATCAGTGTATCAGAGGGACTGGTCTATGGCTACACCTTC.

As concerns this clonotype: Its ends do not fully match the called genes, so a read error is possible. In DNA form, the CDR3 reads TGTGCTAGTGGTTTGTCTCCCAAGTCCTACGAACAGTACTTC. Translation gives CASGLSPKSYEQYF. The V and J genes are TRBV12-5 and TRBJ2-7; no reliable D call. CDR1 and CDR2 (germline): LGHNT, FRNRAP. The CDR3 runs 14 residues.

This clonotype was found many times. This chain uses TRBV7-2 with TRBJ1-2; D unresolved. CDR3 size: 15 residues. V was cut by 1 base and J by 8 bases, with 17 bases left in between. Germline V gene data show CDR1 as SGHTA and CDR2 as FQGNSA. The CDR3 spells CASSLGSGSAGGYTF. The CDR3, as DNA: TGTGCCAGCAGCTTAGGGTCGGGTTCGGCGGGGGGCTACACCTTC.

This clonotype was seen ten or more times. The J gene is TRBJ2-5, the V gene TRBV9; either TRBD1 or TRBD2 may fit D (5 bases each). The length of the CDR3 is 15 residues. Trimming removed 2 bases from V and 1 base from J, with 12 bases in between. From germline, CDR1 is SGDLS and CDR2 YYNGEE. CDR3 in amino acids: CASSVGRSTQETQYF. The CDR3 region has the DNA TGTGCCAGCAGCGTGGGACGATCTACCCAAGAGACCCAGTACTTC.

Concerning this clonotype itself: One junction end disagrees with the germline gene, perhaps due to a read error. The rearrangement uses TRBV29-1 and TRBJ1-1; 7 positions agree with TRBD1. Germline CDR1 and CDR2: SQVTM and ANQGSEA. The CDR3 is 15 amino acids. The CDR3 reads CSVAGTDRMNTEAFF. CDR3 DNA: TGCAGCGTTGCCGGGACAGACCGCATGAACACTGAGGCTTTCTTT. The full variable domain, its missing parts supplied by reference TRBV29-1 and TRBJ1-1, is SAVISQKPSRDICQRGTSLTIQCQVDSQVTMMFWYRQQPGQSLTLIATANQGSEATYESGFVIDKFPISRPNLTFSTLTVSNMSPEDSSIYLCSVAGTDRMNTEAFFGQGTRLTVV.

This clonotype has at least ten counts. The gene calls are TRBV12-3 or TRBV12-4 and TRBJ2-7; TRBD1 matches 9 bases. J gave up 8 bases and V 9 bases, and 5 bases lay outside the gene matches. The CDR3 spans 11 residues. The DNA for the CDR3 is TGTGCCAGGGACAGGGGAGGGAAGCAGTACTTC. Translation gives CARDRGGKQYF.

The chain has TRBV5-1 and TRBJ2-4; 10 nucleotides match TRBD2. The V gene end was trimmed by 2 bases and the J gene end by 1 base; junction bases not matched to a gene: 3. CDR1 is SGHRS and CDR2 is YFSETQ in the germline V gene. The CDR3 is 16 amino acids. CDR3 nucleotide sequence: TGCGCCAGCAGCTTCGGGACTAGCGAGGCCAAAAACATTCAGTACTTC. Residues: CASSFGTSEAKNIQYF.

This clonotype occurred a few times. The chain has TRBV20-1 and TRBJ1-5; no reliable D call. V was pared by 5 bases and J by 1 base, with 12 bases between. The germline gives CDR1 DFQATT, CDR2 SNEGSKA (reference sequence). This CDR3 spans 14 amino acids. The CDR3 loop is CSAHPVRSNQPQHF. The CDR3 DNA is TGCAGTGCTCATCCAGTTCGCAGCAATCAGCCCCAGCATTTT.

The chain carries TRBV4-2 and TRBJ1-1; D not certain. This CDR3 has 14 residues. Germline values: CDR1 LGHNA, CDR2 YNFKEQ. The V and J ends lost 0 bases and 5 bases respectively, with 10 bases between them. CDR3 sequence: CASSQDLRRTEAFF. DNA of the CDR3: TGTGCCAGCAGCCAAGATTTGAGGAGGACTGAAGCTTTCTTT.

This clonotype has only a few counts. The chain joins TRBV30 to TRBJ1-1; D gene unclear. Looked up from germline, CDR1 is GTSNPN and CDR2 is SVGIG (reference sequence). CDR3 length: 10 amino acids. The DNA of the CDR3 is TGTGGGGCCATGGGGACTGAAGCTTTCTTT. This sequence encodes CGAMGTEAFF.

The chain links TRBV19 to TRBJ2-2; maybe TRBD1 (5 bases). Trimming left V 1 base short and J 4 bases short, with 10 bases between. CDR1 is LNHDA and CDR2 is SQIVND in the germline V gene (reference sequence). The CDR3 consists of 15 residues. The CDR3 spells CASSIAGSGTGELFF. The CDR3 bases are TGTGCCAGTAGTATAGCAGGGTCTGGCACCGGGGAGCTGTTTTTT.

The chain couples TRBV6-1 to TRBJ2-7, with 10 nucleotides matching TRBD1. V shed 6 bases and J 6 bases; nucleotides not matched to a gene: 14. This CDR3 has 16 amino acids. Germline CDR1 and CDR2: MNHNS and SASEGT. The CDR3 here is CASRPFPGQGSLEQYF. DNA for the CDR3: TGTGCCAGCAGACCCTTCCCGGGACAGGGGTCTCTCGAGCAGTACTTC.

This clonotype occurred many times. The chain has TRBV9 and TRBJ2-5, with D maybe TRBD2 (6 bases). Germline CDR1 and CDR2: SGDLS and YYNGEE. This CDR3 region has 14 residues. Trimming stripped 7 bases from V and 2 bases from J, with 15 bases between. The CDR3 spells CASGEASAQETQYF. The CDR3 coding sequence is TGTGCCAGCGGGGAGGCTAGCGCGCAAGAGACCCAGTACTTC.

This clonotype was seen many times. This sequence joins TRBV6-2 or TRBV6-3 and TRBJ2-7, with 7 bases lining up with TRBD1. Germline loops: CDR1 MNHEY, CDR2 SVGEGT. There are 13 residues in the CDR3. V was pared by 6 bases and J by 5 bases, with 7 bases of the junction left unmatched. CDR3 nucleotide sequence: TGTGCCAGCAGGAACAGGGGCACCGACGAGCAGTACTTC. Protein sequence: CASRNRGTDEQYF.

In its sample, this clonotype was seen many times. The CDR3 loop is CASSQDLGGYGYTF. The CDR3 nucleotides are TGTGCCAGCAGCCAAGACCTCGGTGGCTATGGCTACACCTTC. V usage is TRBV14 and J usage is TRBJ1-2; no firm D call. V was clipped by 0 bases and J by 4 bases, with 9 bases between them. The CDR3 totals 14 residues. Germline-derived CDR1 and CDR2 are SGHDN and FVKESK.

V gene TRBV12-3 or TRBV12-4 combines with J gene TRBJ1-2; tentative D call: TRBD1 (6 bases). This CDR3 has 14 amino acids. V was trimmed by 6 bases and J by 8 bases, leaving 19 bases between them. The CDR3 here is CASRGTTIKKGYTF. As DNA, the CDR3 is TGTGCCAGCAGGGGGACAACAATCAAGAAGGGCTACACCTTC.

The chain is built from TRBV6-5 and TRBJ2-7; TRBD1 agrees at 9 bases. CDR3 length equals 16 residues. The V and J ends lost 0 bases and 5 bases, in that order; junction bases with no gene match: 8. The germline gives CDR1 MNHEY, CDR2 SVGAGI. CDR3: CASSYSKTGGRDEQYF. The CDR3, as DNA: TGTGCCAGCAGTTACTCGAAGACAGGGGGTAGAGACGAGCAGTACTTC.

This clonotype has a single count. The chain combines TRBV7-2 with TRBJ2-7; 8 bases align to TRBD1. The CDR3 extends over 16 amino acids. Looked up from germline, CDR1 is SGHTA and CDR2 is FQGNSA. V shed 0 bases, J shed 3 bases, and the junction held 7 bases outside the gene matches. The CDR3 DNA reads TGTGCCAGCAGCTTAGCGCCACTTGGACAGGGCTACGAGCAGTACTTC. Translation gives CASSLAPLGQGYEQYF.

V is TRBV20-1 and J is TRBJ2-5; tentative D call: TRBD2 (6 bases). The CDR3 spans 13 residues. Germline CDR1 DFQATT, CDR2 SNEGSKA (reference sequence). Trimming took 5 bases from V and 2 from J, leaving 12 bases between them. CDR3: CSAAGWGQETQYF. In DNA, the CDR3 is TGCAGTGCTGCGGGGTGGGGACAAGAGACCCAGTACTTC.

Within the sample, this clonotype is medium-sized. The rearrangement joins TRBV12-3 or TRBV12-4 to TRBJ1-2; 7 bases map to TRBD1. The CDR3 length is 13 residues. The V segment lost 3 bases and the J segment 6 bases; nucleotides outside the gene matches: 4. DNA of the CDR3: TGTGCCAGCAGTTTTGAGGGGGCAGATGGCTACACCTTC. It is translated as CASSFEGADGYTF.

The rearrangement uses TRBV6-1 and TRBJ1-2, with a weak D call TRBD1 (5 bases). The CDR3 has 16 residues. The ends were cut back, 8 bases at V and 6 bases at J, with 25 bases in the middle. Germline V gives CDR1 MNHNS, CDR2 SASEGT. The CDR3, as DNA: TGTGCCAGCGCTACCAGCCCAGAGGGGCCGAGTGATGGCTACACCTTC. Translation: CASATSPEGPSDGYTF.

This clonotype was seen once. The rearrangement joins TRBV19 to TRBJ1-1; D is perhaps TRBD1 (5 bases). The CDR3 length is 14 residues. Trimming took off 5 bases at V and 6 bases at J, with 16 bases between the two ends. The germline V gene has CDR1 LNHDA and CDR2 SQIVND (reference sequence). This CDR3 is CASSPSWGYAEAFF. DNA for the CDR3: TGTGCCAGTAGTCCCTCTTGGGGGTATGCTGAAGCTTTCTTT.

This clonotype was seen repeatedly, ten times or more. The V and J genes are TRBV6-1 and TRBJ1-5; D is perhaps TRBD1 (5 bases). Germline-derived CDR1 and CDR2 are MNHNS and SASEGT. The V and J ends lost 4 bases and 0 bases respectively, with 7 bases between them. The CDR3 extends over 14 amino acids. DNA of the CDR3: TGTGCCAGCAGTGGACAGCATAGCAATCAGCCCCAGCATTTT. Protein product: CASSGQHSNQPQHF.